Below, one TCR beta chain is given with its context. No cognate antigen has been identified for it. Qualities for individual bases were not recorded, and no much larger clone is one base off. From its cysteine to its phenylalanine, the CDR3 spans 15 amino acids. The CDR3 DNA has 45 bases and is translated from base 1. V ends up 0 bases short and J 2 bases short, with an unmatched junction base count of 6. Taken from the germline V gene, the CDR1 and CDR2 loops are SQVTM and ANQGSEA. The data were obtained in a study of blood T cell repertoires in COVID-19 (TCRdb year 2020). The study in broad terms: Collaborator samples came from the United States, Italy and Spain and covered acute and convalescent phases of COVID-19. The material from the prospective study consisted of cDNA or gDNA derived from T cells, B-cell-depleted T cells, or PBMCs. Subjects who had been exposed to COVID-19, were actively infected with it, or had recovered from it provided the deeply sampled blood TCRbeta repertoires that made up the dataset. The repertoires were released in a freely available public database intended as a resource for research on the immune response to SARS-CoV-2. The samples were drawn from two sources: the first 160 participants of the ongoing ImmuneRACE study, and approximately 1,300 subjects contributed by 6 global collaborators. The sample metadata nearly always contained a de-identified subject ID, COVID-19 status, age in years and sex. HLA class I and class II types, where available, came from metadata supplied by the sample provider rather than from assay-based typing. The paper's findings and limits, for the study overall: The amount of clinical and demographic metadata varied by source and participant and was provided uncurated.

The collaborating institutions used their own protocols to collect whole blood in K2EDTA tubes. For TCRbeta analysis, collaborator samples were shipped as frozen whole blood, as isolated PBMCs, or as DNA extracted from either sample type. TCRbeta CDR3 regions were amplified from genomic DNA by means of the immunoSEQ Assay, a bias-controlled multiplex PCR. As for how the authors treated the data: Within the assay, amplification of reference gene primers was used to estimate how many nucleated cells each sample contained. To quantify the absolute abundance of each unique TCRbeta CDR3 rearrangement, sequence reads were collapsed and filtered. For each sample, productive Simpson clonality was calculated as the square root of Simpson's diversity index across productive rearrangements. In its TCRdb copy, this immuneACCESS table keeps in-frame sequences only and misses some clones. Where compared with another copy, unresolved V genes explain less than half of these, and the others have no known cause. V, J and clone size were drawn from that table, and D and trimming were deduced from the DNA. The sample records 260,000 or so clones, roughly four fifths of which are singletons. The ten largest account for over 3.5% of the sample.

The sequence is built from TRBV29-1 and TRBJ1-2; TRBD1 aligns with 7 central bases. Sequenced sample: peripheral blood. The receptor comes from an older woman with acute or convalescent COVID-19. The encoded CDR3 is CSVEELTGFNYGYTF. The sequence in DNA is TGCAGCGTTGAAGAGTTGACAGGGTTCAACTATGGCTACACCTTC.